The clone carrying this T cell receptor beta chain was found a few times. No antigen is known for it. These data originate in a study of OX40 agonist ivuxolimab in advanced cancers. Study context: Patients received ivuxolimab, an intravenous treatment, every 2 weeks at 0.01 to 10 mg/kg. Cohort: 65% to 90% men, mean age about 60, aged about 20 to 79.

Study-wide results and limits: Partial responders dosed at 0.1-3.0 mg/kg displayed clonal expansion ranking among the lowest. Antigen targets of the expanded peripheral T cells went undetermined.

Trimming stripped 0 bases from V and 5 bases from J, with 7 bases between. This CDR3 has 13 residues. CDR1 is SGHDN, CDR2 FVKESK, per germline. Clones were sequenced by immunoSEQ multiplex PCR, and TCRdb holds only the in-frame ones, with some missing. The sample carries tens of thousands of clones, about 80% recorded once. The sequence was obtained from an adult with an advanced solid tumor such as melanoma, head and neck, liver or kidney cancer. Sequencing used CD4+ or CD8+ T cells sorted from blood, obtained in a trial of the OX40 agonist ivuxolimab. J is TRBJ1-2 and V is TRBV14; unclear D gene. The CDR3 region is CASSQDFAYGYTF. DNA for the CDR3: TGTGCCAGCAGCCAAGATTTTGCTTATGGCTACACCTTC.